This TCR beta chain emerged from a study of molecular identifiers for immune sequencing clone quantification. Study-wide findings and caveats: Beyond 20 RNA copies, clones held over 98% of effector molecules, compared with under 1% in naive cells. Highly expanded clone sizes could be underestimated by identical TCR molecules that share a barcode.

This clonotype was seen many times. Its target is unknown. Trimming left V 0 bases short and J 5 bases short, with 12 bases between. CDR1 and CDR2 (germline): MNHEY, SVGAGI. The CDR3 extends over 15 amino acids. Previously described methods and listed TCR primers were used for bulk TCR libraries. TCRdb re-analysed the PCR reads in MiXCR, keeping a single row per CDR3 protein. Here the sample spans some 650,000 distinct CDR3 sequences, approximately 20% being singletons. This rearrangement joins TRBV6-5 to TRBJ2-3; perhaps TRBD1 as D (6 bases). The receptor was derived from a human donor in good health. Some libraries in this study had Jurkat cell RNA spiked in. Sequencing was done on a sample of naive CD8+ T cells from blood, with Jurkat cell RNA spiked in. Specified subset: FACS-sorted CD8+CD4-CCR7+CD45RA+ naive T cells. The CDR3 loop reads CASSYSNRAEDTQYF. The DNA for the CDR3 is TGTGCCAGCAGTTACTCGAACAGGGCAGAAGATACGCAGTATTTT.